Given below is one TCR beta chain in context. Its matching antigen is unknown. Clones were read by immunoSEQ multiplex PCR, and TCRdb kept only the in-frame ones, dropping some. The table records around 67,000 clones, around 89% of them present only once. V was cut by 3 bases and J by 1 base, with 9 bases left in between. CDR1 is SQVTM, CDR2 ANQGSEA, per germline. The CDR3 contains 13 residues. This entry is derived from a study of graft-versus-host responses after intestinal transplantation. Study at large: Multivisceral, liver-intestinal, or isolated intestinal transplants were performed in recipients. Study findings and constraints: Allografts carried high graft-versus-host to host-versus-graft clonal ratios in patients having graft-donor T cell macrochimerism.

V and J are TRBV29-1 and TRBJ1-1; possibly TRBD1 for D (6 bases). Material: unstimulated CD8+ T cells sorted from spleen or lymph node cells, obtained before transplant. This clonotype was obtained from a human donor who was the organ donor for an intestinal transplant. The CDR3 sequence: CSVDRGRNTEAFF. The CDR3 coding sequence is TGCAGCGTTGACAGGGGACGGAACACTGAAGCTTTCTTT. The full variable domain, rest sourced from reference TRBV29-1 and TRBJ1-1, is SAVISQKPSRDICQRGTSLTIQCQVDSQVTMMFWYRQQPGQSLTLIATANQGSEATYESGFVIDKFPISRPNLTFSTLTVSNMSPEDSSIYLCSVDRGRNTEAFFGQGTRLTVV.